This T cell receptor (beta chain) was captured by sequencing in a study of blood T cell repertoires in COVID-19. In the study's own analysis: Estimation of nucleated cell counts was performed using reference gene primer amplification. The table came from immunoSEQ multiplex PCR; TCRdb's copy has only in-frame clones and leaves some out. V and J calls plus clone size are reproduced from that table; the DNA served to infer D and trimming. The data contain fewer than 250,000 clones, 75% to 90% of them singletons. CDR1 and CDR2 from the germline V gene are SGHTS and YDEGEE. CDR3 size: 13 residues. The ends were cut back, 0 bases at V and 6 bases at J, with 9 bases in the middle.

The sequence derives from a woman between 40 and 50 years old with acute or convalescent COVID-19. The chain has TRBV5-8 and TRBJ1-2, with a weak D call TRBD1 (5 bases). Sequenced input: peripheral blood. The CDR3 here is CASSLGGSDGYTF. The CDR3, as DNA: TGTGCCAGCAGCTTGGGGGGCAGCGATGGCTACACCTTC.